Following are 30 T cell receptor beta chains from one sample sequenced in a study of shared clonotypes between healthy human individuals. Here immunoSEQ multiplex PCR was the method, and the copy in TCRdb shows in-frame clones only, minus some. The sample yields hundreds of thousands of clones, around 67% seen once. Sample: memory CD4+ T cells sorted from blood. The subset denotes: CD45RA-negative fraction. The receptors derive from a woman aged 25 to 39 in good health.

V and J are TRBV5-1 and TRBJ1-1; unclear D gene. Trimming removed 4 bases from V and 1 base from J, with 14 bases in between. The germline CDR1 and CDR2 sequences are SGHRS and YFSETQ. CDR3 length: 15 amino acids. The CDR3 nucleotides are TGCGCCAGCAGCCGCGGACGGGCAGGGAACACTGAAGCTTTCTTT. The encoded protein is CASSRGRAGNTEAFF.

The gene calls are TRBV2 and TRBJ2-7; TRBD2 might be the D (6 bases). Germline CDR1 is SNHLY and CDR2 is FYNNEI. The ends were cut back, 6 bases at V and 4 bases at J, with 16 bases in the middle. The CDR3 contains 14 residues. The CDR3 nucleotides read TGTGCCAGCAGAAAAGAAGGAGGGGTATACGAGCAGTACTTC. Translating gives CASRKEGGVYEQYF.

The CDR3 bases are TGTGCCAGCACAACAGGGTTGATGACCGGGGAGCTGTTTTTT. Amino acid sequence: CASTTGLMTGELFF. The chain recombines TRBV28 with TRBJ2-2, with D possibly TRBD1 on 6 matching bases. Germline assignment: CDR1 MDHEN and CDR2 SYDVKM. CDR3 length: 14 amino acids. V lost 7 bases, J lost 5 bases, and 14 bases lay in between.

V is TRBV7-9 and J is TRBJ2-1; D is unresolved. V gave up 3 bases and J gave up 0 bases, with 3 bases separating them. Germline-derived CDR1 and CDR2 are SEHNR and FQNEAQ (reference sequence). CDR3 length: 13 residues. The CDR3 DNA sequence: TGTGCCAGCAGCTTTTCCTCCTACAATGAGCAGTTCTTC. It translates to CASSFSSYNEQFF.

This clone was detected only a few times. This chain's CDR3 is CASSLQRDSGEQYF. The CDR3 coding sequence is TGTGCCAGCAGCTTGCAGCGGGACAGCGGCGAGCAGTACTTC. The chain combines TRBV7-8 with TRBJ2-7; D tentatively fits TRBD1 or TRBD2 (7 bases each). The CDR3 consists of 14 residues. CDR1 is SGHVS and CDR2 is FQNEAQ in the germline V gene. Trimming removed 3 bases from V and 6 bases from J, with 15 bases in between. Combining the CDR3 with reference TRBV7-8 and TRBJ2-7 gives the whole variable domain GAGVSQSPRYKVAKRGQDVALRCDPISGHVSLFWYQQALGQGPEFLTYFQNEAQLDKSGLPSDRFFAERPEGSVSTLKIQRTQQEDSAVYLCASSLQRDSGEQYFGPGTRLTVT.

This clone was found a few times. The chain joins TRBV7-8 to TRBJ1-1, with unresolved D. In germline, CDR1 is SGHVS, CDR2 FQNEAQ. The CDR3 is 15 amino acids. The ends were cut back, 5 bases at V and 2 bases at J, with 15 bases in the middle. The CDR3 DNA is TGTGCCAGCAGCCCACGCAGGACGGTAAACACTGAAGCTTTCTTT. Translated: CASSPRRTVNTEAFF.

CDR3 bases: TGCGCCAGCAGCTTTAGTCTGGCAGGGGGAGATGAAAAACTGTTTTTT. It translates to CASSFSLAGGDEKLFF. The V call is TRBV5-1, the J call TRBJ1-4; 7 positions agree with TRBD1. V trimming: 2 bases; J trimming: 6 bases; junction bases outside the gene matches: 10. Germline V CDR1 and CDR2: SGHRS, YFSETQ. The CDR3 contains 16 residues.

This clone came up once. The chain joins TRBV6-1 to TRBJ1-2, with TRBD1 as a possible D gene (5 bases). V lost 7 bases and J 2 bases, leaving 14 bases between the germline ends. Germline V CDR1 and CDR2: MNHNS, SASEGT. There are 14 residues in the CDR3. This CDR3 reads CASTQGTANYGYTF. CDR3 bases: TGTGCCAGCACCCAAGGGACGGCGAACTATGGCTACACCTTC.

J is TRBJ2-1 and V is TRBV28; 10 nucleotides agree with TRBD2. Trimming at V came to 2 bases and at J to 7 bases, leaving 2 bases not matched to a gene. The CDR3 spans 14 residues. CDR1 and CDR2 (germline): MDHEN, SYDVKM. This CDR3 is CASSLKLAGNEQFF. As DNA, the CDR3 is TGTGCCAGCAGTTTAAAACTAGCGGGAAATGAGCAGTTCTTC.

The table lists this clone with many counts. This rearrangement joins TRBV19 to TRBJ1-2; D unclear. The CDR3 extends over 13 amino acids. From germline, CDR1 is LNHDA and CDR2 SQIVND (reference sequence). V was pared by 6 bases and J by 3 bases, with 11 bases between. CDR3: CASRLSEHYGYTF. CDR3 nucleotide sequence: TGTGCCAGTAGACTCTCCGAACACTATGGCTACACCTTC.

The chain carries TRBV9 and TRBJ1-5, with unresolved D. CDR1 is SGDLS, CDR2 YYNGEE, per germline. CDR3 size: 13 residues. V was cut by 0 bases and J by 7 bases, with 8 bases left in between. The CDR3 DNA follows: TGTGCCAGCAGCGTAGAGGAGAGCCAGCCCCAGCATTTT. Translating it yields CASSVEESQPQHF.

This clone was seen a handful of times. The V call is TRBV19, the J call TRBJ1-2, with 10 bases aligning to TRBD1. This CDR3 spans 18 amino acids. With V trimmed by 5 bases and J by 8 bases, 20 bases remained unmatched. CDR1 and CDR2 from the germline V gene are LNHDA and SQIVND (reference sequence). CDR3 residues: CASSLLYLGGTGVAGYTF. The CDR3 DNA is TGTGCCAGTAGTTTGTTGTATCTGGGCGGGACAGGGGTTGCCGGCTACACCTTC.

The chain is built from TRBV5-5 and TRBJ1-1; the D is unclear. V dropped 4 bases and J dropped 1 base, with 8 bases sitting between them. This CDR3 is 13 amino acids long. In germline, CDR1 is SGHKS, CDR2 YYEKEE (reference sequence). The CDR3 nucleotides read TGTGCCAGCAGCCGCGGCCCGAACACTGAAGCTTTCTTT. Encoded protein: CASSRGPNTEAFF.

The genes are TRBV10-3 and TRBJ1-1, with TRBD1 as a possible D gene (6 bases). V lost 6 bases, J lost 3 bases, and 11 bases lay in between. CDR3 length: 13 residues. The germline gives CDR1 ENHRY, CDR2 SYGVKD. The CDR3 DNA follows: TGTGCCATCAGCCCGAGGGGGGACACTGAAGCTTTCTTT. This translates into CAISPRGDTEAFF.

CDR3 DNA sequence: TGCGCCAGCAGCTTGGCCCAGAGTTCTAGCGGATACGACAATGAGCAGTTCTTC. Translating gives CASSLAQSSSGYDNEQFF. The chain combines TRBV5-1 with TRBJ2-1, with 7 bases lining up with TRBD2. Germline CDR1 is SGHRS and CDR2 is YFSETQ. CDR3 length: 18 residues. Unmatched junction bases numbered 14, after V lost 0 bases and J lost 5 bases. Using reference TRBV5-1 and TRBJ2-1 for the parts outside the CDR3, the full variable domain is KAGVTQTPRYLIKTRGQQVTLSCSPISGHRSVSWYQQTPGQGLQFLFEYFSETQRNKGNFPGRFSGRQFSNSRSEMNVSTLELGDSALYLCASSLAQSSSGYDNEQFFGPGTRLTVL.

This clone was counted a few times. The chain employs TRBV5-1 and TRBJ2-5; 8 bases are a match to TRBD1. The V segment lost 0 bases and the J segment 5 bases; nucleotides outside the gene matches: 9. This CDR3 is 16 amino acids long. Looked up from germline, CDR1 is SGHRS and CDR2 is YFSETQ. The CDR3 DNA follows: TGCGCCAGCAGCTTGGGTCCAGGGGGCGGTGGGGAGACCCAGTACTTC. Its translation: CASSLGPGGGGETQYF. Looking up the rest from reference TRBV5-1 and TRBJ2-5 gives the full variable domain: KAGVTQTPRYLIKTRGQQVTLSCSPISGHRSVSWYQQTPGQGLQFLFEYFSETQRNKGNFPGRFSGRQFSNSRSEMNVSTLELGDSALYLCASSLGPGGGGETQYFGPGTRLLVL.

The chain links TRBV28 to TRBJ2-6; D is possibly TRBD1 (5 bases). V was pared by 5 bases and J by 3 bases, with 11 bases between. Germline CDR1 is MDHEN and CDR2 is SYDVKM. The CDR3 totals 15 residues. The CDR3 loop is CASSLNRNGANVLTF. DNA of the CDR3: TGTGCCAGCAGTCTCAACAGGAATGGGGCCAACGTCCTGACTTTC.

The CDR3 here is CASSLYHGAIANYGYTF. In DNA form, the CDR3 reads TGTGCCAGCAGTTTATACCACGGGGCGATAGCTAACTATGGCTACACCTTC. This sequence joins TRBV28 and TRBJ1-2; possible D gene TRBD1, 5 bases. V lost 1 base to trimming and J lost 0 bases, with 15 bases between them. The germline V gene has CDR1 MDHEN and CDR2 SYDVKM. This CDR3 has 17 residues.

The rearrangement joins TRBV23-1 to TRBJ2-3; perhaps D is TRBD1 or TRBD2 (6 bases each). TRBV23-1 is flagged as an ORF with uncertain function. The CDR3 consists of 16 residues. With 0 bases removed from V and 3 bases from J, the gap between germline ends came to 13 bases. The CDR3 reads CASSQSLRRGTDTQYF. For the CDR3, the DNA is TGCGCCAGCAGTCAATCGTTGCGGAGGGGGACAGATACGCAGTATTTT.

This chain links TRBV7-2 with TRBJ2-1; tentatively, D is TRBD1 (6 bases). CDR3 length: 14 residues. Germline CDR1 and CDR2: SGHTA and FQGNSA. Trimming took 1 base from V and 8 from J, leaving 12 bases between them. CDR3 sequence (DNA): TGTGCCAGCAGCTTAGGCATAGGGGGATATGAGCAGTTCTTC. This translates into CASSLGIGGYEQFF.

Points on this clone: Other DNA sequences from this sample encode an identical CDR3 as well. CDR3 in amino acids: CASSPRSAYQETQYF. The CDR3 DNA is TGTGCCAGCTCTCCTCGCTCTGCGTACCAAGAGACCCAGTACTTC. V is TRBV18 and J is TRBJ2-5; no clear D. Trimming stripped 6 bases from V and 0 bases from J, with 14 bases between. CDR1 KGHSH and CDR2 LQKENI come from the germline V gene. There are 15 residues in the CDR3.

This clone has only a few counts. The CDR3 nucleotides are TGTGCCAGCAGCTTAGCGCCCCAAGGACTATCGCCACAGTTCTTC. The encoded protein is CASSLAPQGLSPQFF. The chain employs TRBV7-6 and TRBJ2-1, with D perhaps TRBD2 (6 bases). Trimming removed 0 bases from V and 13 bases from J, with 19 bases in between. Looked up from germline, CDR1 is SGHVS and CDR2 is FNYEAQ. This CDR3 has 15 amino acids.

V is TRBV29-1 and J is TRBJ2-1, with 8 bases fitting TRBD2. The J segment lost 9 bases and the V segment lost 5 bases, leaving 9 bases of the junction unmatched. The CDR3 loop spans 13 amino acids. Germline values: CDR1 SQVTM, CDR2 ANQGSEA. The DNA of the CDR3 is TGCAGCGTTTACACTAGCGGTACCCTTGAGCAGTTCTTC. Translation: CSVYTSGTLEQFF.

This clone has only one observation. The chain links TRBV6-7 to TRBJ2-7, with 12 positions matching TRBD2. TRBV6-7 is recorded as an ORF, its role being uncertain. This CDR3 has 21 amino acids. Unmatched junction bases numbered 24, after V lost 5 bases and J lost 4 bases. CDR3 sequence reads: CASSLGTNRGTSGRQVYEQYF. The CDR3 DNA reads TGTGCCAGCAGTCTCGGAACCAACAGGGGTACTAGCGGGAGGCAAGTGTACGAGCAGTACTTC.

This chain joins TRBV2 and TRBJ2-7; the D call may be TRBD1 or TRBD2 (5 bases each). Looked up from germline, CDR1 is SNHLY and CDR2 is FYNNEI. The ends were cut back, 6 bases at V and 0 bases at J, with 15 bases in the middle. The CDR3 totals 15 residues. The CDR3 region is CASRGTEVSSYEQYF. DNA of the CDR3: TGTGCCAGCAGGGGGACGGAGGTGAGCTCCTACGAGCAGTACTTC.

V and J are TRBV27 and TRBJ2-7; the D is unclear. Germline CDR1 MNHEY, CDR2 SMNVEV (reference sequence). The germline V and J ends were trimmed by 6 bases and 2 bases, with 11 bases remaining between them. The CDR3 sequence is 13 residues long. Here the CDR3 reads CASRTNAAYEQYF. DNA for the CDR3: TGTGCCAGCAGAACTAATGCGGCCTACGAGCAGTACTTC.

This sequence joins TRBV7-9 and TRBJ1-1, with 7 bases that match TRBD1. The CDR3 has 13 amino acids. Trimming removed 5 bases from V and 6 bases from J; junction bases left unmatched: 6. Per the germline V gene, CDR1 is SEHNR and CDR2 is FQNEAQ (reference sequence). The DNA for the CDR3 is TGTGCCAGCAGCCCCTTCGACAGGGCTGAAGCTTTCTTT. It yields the protein CASSPFDRAEAFF.

This clone has more than one count but fewer than ten. The chain is built from TRBV5-1 and TRBJ2-1; 7 bases align to TRBD1. V shed 4 bases and J 1 base; nucleotides not matched to a gene: 5. Germline-derived CDR1 and CDR2 are SGHRS and YFSETQ. This CDR3 comprises 15 residues. CDR3: CASSRDSQSYNEQFF. CDR3 nucleotides: TGCGCCAGCAGCCGGGACAGTCAGTCCTACAATGAGCAGTTCTTC. Filled out from reference TRBV5-1 and TRBJ2-1, the complete variable domain reads KAGVTQTPRYLIKTRGQQVTLSCSPISGHRSVSWYQQTPGQGLQFLFEYFSETQRNKGNFPGRFSGRQFSNSRSEMNVSTLELGDSALYLCASSRDSQSYNEQFFGPGTRLTVL.

A single count supports this clone. This chain uses TRBV7-6 with TRBJ2-2; 11 positions agree with TRBD2. This CDR3 spans 14 amino acids. With 10 bases clipped from V and 2 bases from J, the junction kept 3 bases outside the gene matches. Germline V gene sequence: CDR1 SGHVS, CDR2 FNYEAQ. CDR3 amino acids: CATRLAGNTGELFF. For the CDR3, the DNA is TGTGCCACCCGACTAGCGGGAAACACCGGGGAGCTGTTTTTT.

This clone was observed a handful of times. This sample includes further DNA sequences coding for the same CDR3. V is TRBV29-1 and J is TRBJ2-5, with D perhaps given as TRBD1 or TRBD2 (6 bases each). V gave up 3 bases and J gave up 4 bases, with 12 bases separating them. Looked up from germline, CDR1 is SQVTM and CDR2 is ANQGSEA. The CDR3 is 13 residues long. The CDR3 here is CSVDTGAGETQYF. The CDR3 coding sequence is TGCAGCGTTGATACGGGGGCGGGAGAGACCCAGTACTTC.